A single sample gave rise to the 9 T cell receptor beta chains below, sequenced in a study of T cell repertoires in cytomegalovirus infection. TCRdb itself ran the reads through MiXCR, one entry per CDR3 protein. The sample carries fewer than 300,000 distinct CDR3 sequences, around 25% recorded once. The sequencing input was PBMCs. All receptors come from a human donor in good health (CMV status not recorded). Some clones in this sample may be carry-over from other donors' samples.

The J gene is TRBJ2-1, the V gene TRBV12-3 or TRBV12-4, with TRBD2 identical over 11 bases. The V segment lost 7 bases and the J segment 8 bases; nucleotides outside the gene matches: 4. This CDR3 is built from 13 residues. In nucleotides, the CDR3 is TGTGCCAGCAAAGTACTAGCGGGAGATGAGCAGTTCTTC. Its translation: CASKVLAGDEQFF.

This clonotype was counted only a few times. The V call is TRBV20-1, the J call TRBJ1-1; D gene unclear. Trimming shortened V by 3 bases and J by 0 bases, and 11 bases separated the two germline ends. CDR3 length: 14 amino acids. Germline assignment: CDR1 DFQATT and CDR2 SNEGSKA (reference sequence). The DNA of the CDR3 is TGCAGTGCTAGTGACCAACCGATGAACACTGAAGCTTTCTTT. Its translation: CSASDQPMNTEAFF.

This clonotype has at least ten counts. This chain connects TRBV4-1 to TRBJ1-5, with D unclear. There are 15 residues in the CDR3. V shed 1 base and J shed 3 bases, with 10 bases lying between them. Germline loops: CDR1 MGHRA, CDR2 YSYEKL. The DNA of the CDR3 is TGCGCCAGCAGCCAAGGTGGGCTGACCAATCAGCCCCAGCATTTT. It codes for CASSQGGLTNQPQHF.

The chain joins TRBV19 to TRBJ1-1, with a weak D call TRBD1 (5 bases). Deletions cut 6 bases from V and 2 bases from J, with 13 bases between. Germline CDR1 is LNHDA and CDR2 is SQIVND (reference sequence). This CDR3 has 14 residues. CDR3 amino acids: CASRQDRENTEAFF. The CDR3 nucleotides read TGTGCCAGTAGACAGGATAGGGAAAACACTGAAGCTTTCTTT.

This sequence joins TRBV6-1 and TRBJ1-1, with TRBD1 as a possible D gene (5 bases). The CDR3 is 15 residues long. V was trimmed by 2 bases and J by 7 bases, leaving 17 bases between them. Germline V lookup: CDR1 MNHNS, CDR2 SASEGT. This CDR3 is CASSEWRGGTDEAFF. CDR3 DNA sequence: TGTGCCAGCAGTGAATGGCGGGGGGGAACTGATGAAGCTTTCTTT.

The gene calls are TRBV28 and TRBJ1-2; D call uncertain. The length of the CDR3 is 16 residues. The V and J ends lost 5 bases and 7 bases respectively, with 23 bases between them. Looked up from germline, CDR1 is MDHEN and CDR2 is SYDVKM. The CDR3 loop is CASSLSTLIEVSGYTF. CDR3 bases: TGTGCCAGCAGTCTAAGTACTCTTATAGAAGTATCTGGCTACACCTTC.

This clonotype was found a few times. The chain employs TRBV28 and TRBJ1-1; D not certain. The CDR3 loop spans 13 amino acids. The V gene lost 4 bases and the J gene lost 3 bases, with 9 bases spanning the gap. Germline V gene sequence: CDR1 MDHEN, CDR2 SYDVKM. CDR3 region: CASSSVGDTEAFF. The CDR3 nucleotides are TGTGCCAGCAGTTCGGTTGGGGACACTGAAGCTTTCTTT.

The gene calls are TRBV12-3 or TRBV12-4 and TRBJ1-3; D uncertain. Trimming took 5 bases from V and 0 from J, leaving 11 bases between them. CDR3 length: 15 residues. This chain's CDR3 is CASSPRLSSGNTIYF. In DNA, the CDR3 is TGTGCCAGCAGTCCTCGCTTAAGCTCTGGAAACACCATATATTTT.

In this sample, this clonotype turned up many times. The chain carries TRBV7-2 and TRBJ2-2; 8 bases are a match to TRBD1. The ends lost 6 bases at V and 7 bases at J; junction bases unmatched: 4. The CDR3 totals 13 residues. The V gene's germline CDR1 is SGHTA and CDR2 FQGNSA. The CDR3 region has the DNA TGTGCCAGCAGGAGGACAGGGAACGGGGAGCTGTTTTTT. Protein: CASRRTGNGELFF.